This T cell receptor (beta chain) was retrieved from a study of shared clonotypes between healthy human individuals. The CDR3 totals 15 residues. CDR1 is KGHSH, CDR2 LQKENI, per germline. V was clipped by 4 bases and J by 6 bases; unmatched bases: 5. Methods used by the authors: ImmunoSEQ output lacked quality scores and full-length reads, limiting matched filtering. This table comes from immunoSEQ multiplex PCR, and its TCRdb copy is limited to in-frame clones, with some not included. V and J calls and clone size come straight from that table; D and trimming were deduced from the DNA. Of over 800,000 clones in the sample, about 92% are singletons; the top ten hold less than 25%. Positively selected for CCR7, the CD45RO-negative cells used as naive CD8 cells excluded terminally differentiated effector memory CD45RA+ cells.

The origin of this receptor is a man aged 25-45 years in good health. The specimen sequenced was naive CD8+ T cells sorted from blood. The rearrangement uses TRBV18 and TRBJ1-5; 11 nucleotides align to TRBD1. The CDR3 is CASSLGQGGGQPQHF. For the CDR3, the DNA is TGTGCCAGCTCACTGGGACAGGGGGGCGGTCAGCCCCAGCATTTT.